These 22 T cell receptor beta chains originate from one sample sequenced in a study of siplizumab effects on memory and regulatory T cells. Generated by immunoSEQ multiplex PCR, the TCRdb table keeps only in-frame clones and is missing some. This table has 20,000 to 30,000 clones, around 84% appearing once. The specimen was memory CD4+ T cells sorted from blood. The receptors stem from a human donor in good health.

This clone was observed once. The chain carries TRBV5-1 and TRBJ2-3, with TRBD2 matching over 8 bases. V lost 0 bases and J lost 1; bases outside the gene matches: 10. The germline CDR1 and CDR2 sequences are SGHRS and YFSETQ. There are 18 residues in the CDR3. Written as DNA, the CDR3 is TGCGCCAGCAGCTTGGTGCTAGCGGGTAGACCCGGCACAGATACGCAGTATTTT. Translated, it gives CASSLVLAGRPGTDTQYF.

V is TRBV28 and J is TRBJ1-2, with D possibly TRBD1 on 6 matching bases. The germline V gene encodes CDR1 MDHEN and CDR2 SYDVKM. CDR3 length: 13 amino acids. With 3 bases removed from V and 8 bases from J, the gap between germline ends came to 13 bases. The CDR3 DNA is TGTGCCAGCAGTTTCGGGGGGGCGCCGGGCTACACCTTC. It yields the protein CASSFGGAPGYTF.

V gene TRBV9 combines with J gene TRBJ2-1; maybe TRBD2 (5 bases). CDR3 length: 13 residues. V gave up 3 bases and J gave up 9 bases, with 13 bases separating them. From germline, CDR1 is SGDLS and CDR2 YYNGEE. The CDR3 coding sequence is TGTGCCAGCAGCGCAGAACCACGGGGTGAGCAGTTCTTC. Protein product: CASSAEPRGEQFF. Filled out from reference TRBV9 and TRBJ2-1, the complete variable domain reads DSGVTQTPKHLITATGQRVTLRCSPRSGDLSVYWYQQSLDQGLQFLIQYYNGEERAKGNILERFSAQQFPDLHSELNLSSLELGDSALYFCASSAEPRGEQFFGPGTRLTVL.

In this sample, this clone turned up once. The chain uses TRBV12-5 and TRBJ1-5; TRBD1 aligns across 7 bases. Germline V gene lookup returns CDR1 LGHNT and CDR2 FRNRAP. The CDR3 is made up of 15 amino acids. V shed 5 bases, J shed 2 bases, and the junction held 6 bases outside the gene matches. CDR3: CASGIWTGGNQPQHF. DNA of the CDR3: TGTGCTAGTGGTATATGGACAGGAGGCAATCAGCCCCAGCATTTT.

The J gene is TRBJ2-1, the V gene TRBV19; D is possibly TRBD1 (7 bases). The germline CDR1 and CDR2 sequences are LNHDA and SQIVND (reference sequence). The CDR3 sequence is 16 residues long. The V gene lost 10 bases and the J gene lost 4 bases, with 23 bases spanning the gap. CDR3 nucleotides: TGTGCCACCAAGGGGGGCAGGGGGTTTTTTTACAATGAGCAGTTCTTC. Translation: CATKGGRGFFYNEQFF.

The gene calls are TRBV10-2 and TRBJ2-7, with 7 bases matching TRBD2. V was clipped by 9 bases and J by 1 base; unmatched bases: 9. Germline assignment: CDR1 WSHSY and CDR2 SAAADI. CDR3 length equals 14 residues. CDR3 loop: CASSLAEGSYEQYF. For the CDR3, the DNA is TGCGCCAGTTCTCTAGCGGAGGGTTCCTACGAGCAGTACTTC.

This clone is a singleton in its sample. J is TRBJ1-2 and V is TRBV7-9; D perhaps matches TRBD1 (6 bases). This CDR3 region has 14 residues. CDR1 and CDR2 from the germline V gene are SEHNR and FQNEAQ (reference sequence). With 3 bases removed from V and 3 bases from J, the gap between germline ends came to 11 bases. The CDR3 sequence: CASSLVQGHYGYTF. The CDR3 DNA follows: TGTGCCAGCAGCTTGGTTCAGGGGCACTATGGCTACACCTTC. Full variable domain (missing parts from reference TRBV7-9 and TRBJ1-2): DTGVSQNPRHKITKRGQNVTFRCDPISEHNRLYWYRQTLGQGPEFLTYFQNEAQLEKSRLLSDRFSAERPKGSFSTLEIQRTEQGDSAMYLCASSLVQGHYGYTFGSGTRLTVV.

The J gene is TRBJ2-7, the V gene TRBV27; D may match TRBD1 or TRBD2 (5 bases each). V was shortened by 4 bases and J by 4 bases, with 17 bases between the two germline ends. Germline V gene data show CDR1 as MNHEY and CDR2 as SMNVEV (reference sequence). The CDR3 consists of 15 residues. The DNA for the CDR3 is TGTGCCAGCAGTTCCCGACAGAGGGTTGGGTACGAGCAGTACTTC. It codes for CASSSRQRVGYEQYF.

This sequence joins TRBV7-2 and TRBJ2-3; unclear D gene. V lost 7 bases and J lost 0, with 8 bases in between. The CDR3 is 13 amino acids. CDR1 is SGHTA and CDR2 is FQGNSA in the germline V gene. CDR3 coding DNA: TGTGCCAGCACCCTTGACAGCACAGATACGCAGTATTTT. Encoded protein: CASTLDSTDTQYF.

This chain links TRBV6-1 with TRBJ2-7; 10 bases line up with TRBD1. Losses at the gene ends were 6 bases for V and 3 bases for J; bases not matched to a gene: 2. Germline V CDR1 and CDR2: MNHNS, SASEGT. The CDR3 is 13 residues long. CDR3 amino acids: CASRDRGYYEQYF. The CDR3 nucleotides are TGTGCCAGCAGGGACAGGGGGTACTACGAGCAGTACTTC.

The V gene is TRBV7-2, the J gene TRBJ2-2; 9 bases line up with TRBD1. Germline lookup yields CDR1 SGHTA and CDR2 FQGNSA. J lost 7 bases, V lost 1 base, and 10 bases had no gene match. CDR3 length equals 17 residues. Written as DNA, the CDR3 is TGTGCCAGCAGCTTAGGAGGGACAGGGATTTGGGGCGGGGAGCTGTTTTTT. This gives the protein CASSLGGTGIWGGELFF.

This sequence joins TRBV25-1 and TRBJ1-1; 9 bases are a match to TRBD1. The CDR3 runs to 18 residues. Looked up from germline, CDR1 is MGHDK and CDR2 is SYGVNS. V trimming: 0 bases; J trimming: 4 bases; junction bases outside the gene matches: 12. CDR3 amino acids: CASSEYPRDRVRSTEAFF. The CDR3 DNA follows: TGTGCCAGCAGTGAATATCCCCGGGACAGGGTAAGGAGCACTGAAGCTTTCTTT.

The V and J genes are TRBV11-1 and TRBJ2-6; tentative D call: TRBD2 (5 bases). Germline-derived CDR1 and CDR2 are SGHAT and FQDESV (reference sequence). V was cut by 5 bases and J by 1 base, with 12 bases left in between. The CDR3 length is 16 residues. The CDR3: CASSRTTRSGANVLTF. CDR3 coding DNA: TGTGCCAGCAGCCGAACCACTAGATCTGGGGCCAACGTCCTGACTTTC.

V usage is TRBV2 and J usage is TRBJ2-1; D is tentatively TRBD1 or TRBD2 (5 bases each). This CDR3 region has 15 residues. CDR1 SNHLY and CDR2 FYNNEI come from the germline V gene. The ends were cut back, 4 bases at V and 4 bases at J, with 14 bases in the middle. CDR3 residues: CASSVQGGGYNEQFF. CDR3 nucleotide sequence: TGTGCCAGCAGTGTTCAGGGTGGGGGATACAATGAGCAGTTCTTC.

This CDR3 reads CATCETGLSYEQYF. The CDR3 region has the DNA TGTGCCACCTGCGAGACAGGGCTCTCCTACGAGCAGTACTTC. The chain is built from TRBV6-1 and TRBJ2-7; 7 bases match TRBD1. V shed 10 bases and J 0 bases; nucleotides not matched to a gene: 9. Germline V lookup: CDR1 MNHNS, CDR2 SASEGT. This CDR3 is 14 amino acids long.

J is TRBJ1-2 and V is TRBV5-4, with 7 bases lining up with TRBD1. The germline gives CDR1 SGHNT, CDR2 YYREEE (reference sequence). This CDR3 contains 13 residues. After removal of 4 bases from V and 8 bases from J, the junction contained 8 bases not matched to a gene. The CDR3 is CASSRKGAWGYTF. The CDR3 DNA reads as TGTGCCAGCAGCCGTAAGGGGGCGTGGGGCTACACCTTC.

The table lists this clone with a few counts. This chain joins TRBV10-3 and TRBJ2-7; D uncertain. The CDR3 has 11 residues. Trimming stripped 4 bases from V and 7 bases from J, with 8 bases between. Germline loops: CDR1 ENHRY, CDR2 SYGVKD. CDR3 nucleotides: TGTGCCATCAGTGTAGAGAGGGAGCAGTACTTC. It specifies CAISVEREQYF.

The chain employs TRBV6-1 and TRBJ1-1, with 7 bases aligning to TRBD1. Germline CDR1 reads MNHNS; CDR2 reads SASEGT. The CDR3 spans 15 residues. Trimming at V came to 4 bases and at J to 2 bases, leaving 7 bases not matched to a gene. The chain's CDR3 is CASSALTGSNTEAFF. The DNA of the CDR3 is TGTGCCAGCAGTGCCTTGACAGGGTCAAACACTGAAGCTTTCTTT.

This chain joins TRBV29-1 and TRBJ1-4; D perhaps matches TRBD1 (5 bases). Trimming removed 7 bases from V and 7 bases from J, with 19 bases in between. In germline, CDR1 is SQVTM, CDR2 ANQGSEA. The CDR3 extends over 14 amino acids. The CDR3 DNA is TGCAGCGCGAAGCCACAGGAACCATTTGAAAAACTGTTTTTT. Its protein product is CSAKPQEPFEKLFF.

The chain combines TRBV5-1 with TRBJ1-4; no clear D. V was cut by 1 base and J by 0 bases, with 4 bases left in between. Germline CDR1 and CDR2: SGHRS and YFSETQ. The CDR3 spans 14 residues. The CDR3 protein is CASSLTSTNEKLFF. The CDR3 region has the DNA TGCGCCAGCAGCTTGACATCAACTAATGAAAAACTGTTTTTT. The whole variable domain, filled in from reference TRBV5-1 and TRBJ1-4, reads KAGVTQTPRYLIKTRGQQVTLSCSPISGHRSVSWYQQTPGQGLQFLFEYFSETQRNKGNFPGRFSGRQFSNSRSEMNVSTLELGDSALYLCASSLTSTNEKLFFGSGTQLSVL.

This clone came up once. This chain links TRBV7-3 with TRBJ2-7; D unresolved. CDR3 length: 16 residues. Germline V gene sequence: CDR1 SGHTA, CDR2 FQGTGA. Trimming cost V 1 base and J 0 bases, with 13 bases left between them. The CDR3 region is CASSLKAGDGSYEQYF. DNA of the CDR3: TGTGCCAGCAGCTTAAAGGCAGGAGACGGCTCCTACGAGCAGTACTTC.

This chain links TRBV18 with TRBJ2-3, with D maybe TRBD1 (6 bases). V dropped 3 bases and J dropped 8 bases, with 18 bases sitting between them. This CDR3 is built from 15 residues. Germline CDR1 is KGHSH and CDR2 is LQKENI. CDR3 region: CASSPIRDNYVTQYF. The CDR3 DNA sequence: TGTGCCAGCTCACCTATCCGGGACAACTACGTTACGCAGTATTTT.